Listed below are T cell receptor beta chains from one sample, sequenced in a study of cytotoxic CD8 clonotypes in ibrutinib-treated CLL. Using immunoSEQ multiplex PCR, the repertoire was profiled, and TCRdb retains in-frame clones only, with some absent. This sample has 250,000 to 350,000 clones, with 76% found just once. The sequences come from PBMCs, collected at disease progression, from a patient treated with ibrutinib. These receptors were collected from a human donor with chronic lymphocytic leukemia. Both conserved end residues are part of each CDR3. Fields, in order: CDR3 length, clone size, J gene, D gene, V gene, CDR3 protein, CDR3 DNA. A D gene is named only where the DNA matches it firmly. Rows give clone size only sometimes, using once, few, many, or a class for an expanded clone.

>15|.|TRBJ2-1|.|TRBV9
CASSVEDPRMNEQFF
TGTGCCAGCAGCGTAGAGGACCCCCGGATGAATGAGCAGTTCTTC
>19|.|TRBJ2-7|TRBD1|TRBV5-1
CASSLERDRARAQLYEQYF
TGCGCCAGCAGCTTGGAGCGGGACAGGGCTCGAGCCCAGCTTTACGAGCAGTACTTC
>14|.|TRBJ1-2|TRBD1|TRBV29-1
CSVEDQDRTYGYTF
TGCAGCGTTGAAGACCAGGACAGGACTTATGGCTACACCTTC
>14|.|TRBJ2-7|.|TRBV9
CASSPRTALYEQYF
TGTGCCAGCAGCCCAAGGACAGCCCTCTACGAGCAGTACTTC
>14|.|TRBJ2-7|TRBD2|TRBV6-5
CASTGLADLSEQYF
TGTGCCAGCACCGGACTAGCGGATCTAAGCGAGCAGTACTTC
>16|once|TRBJ2-6|.|TRBV4-3
CASSQDRRAGANVLTF
TGCGCCAGCAGCCAAGACAGACGGGCTGGGGCCAACGTCCTGACTTTC
>16|.|TRBJ2-3|TRBD2|TRBV13
CASSTQTSRITDTQYF
TGTGCCAGCAGCACCCAGACTAGCAGAATAACGGATACGCAGTATTTT
>15|.|TRBJ1-2|.|TRBV7-9
CASSPHRALGGGYTF
TGTGCCAGCAGCCCCCACAGGGCCCTGGGAGGTGGCTACACCTTC
>13|.|TRBJ2-7|TRBD1|TRBV10-1
CASSEPYRGEQYF
TGCGCCAGCAGTGAGCCTTACAGGGGTGAGCAGTACTTC
>19|.|TRBJ2-1|.|TRBV9
CAATGRLRGGAPSSIEQFF
TGTGCCGCGACGGGTCGCCTCCGCGGAGGAGCTCCCTCTTCCATTGAGCAGTTCTTC
>12|.|TRBJ2-7|.|TRBV25-1
CASSDGVYEQYF
TGTGCCAGCAGTGATGGAGTCTACGAGCAGTACTTC
>12|.|TRBJ1-2|.|TRBV19
CASSRGNYGYTF
TGTGCCAGTAGTAGAGGAAACTATGGCTACACCTTC
>14|.|TRBJ2-7|.|TRBV28
CASSYRSGVDEQYF
TGTGCCAGCAGTTACCGGTCCGGGGTGGACGAGCAGTACTTC
>14|few|TRBJ1-2|.|TRBV11-1
CASSRNSGRSGYTF
TGTGCCAGCAGCCGCAACTCGGGGCGGAGTGGCTACACCTTC
>15|.|TRBJ2-1|.|TRBV7-2
CASSRPLGQYNEQFF
TGTGCCAGCAGCAGACCCTTAGGACAGTACAATGAGCAGTTCTTC
>17|.|TRBJ2-1|.|TRBV7-7
CASSLVPGHSSYNEQFF
TGTGCCAGCAGCTTAGTTCCTGGACACAGCTCCTACAATGAGCAGTTCTTC
>14|.|TRBJ1-4|.|TRBV15
CATSLDSPNEKLFF
TGTGCCACCAGCCTAGACAGTCCTAATGAAAAACTGTTTTTT
>13|.|TRBJ2-5|TRBD1|TRBV7-2
CASRGQSRETQYF
TGTGCCAGCAGGGGACAGTCCAGAGAGACCCAGTACTTC
>14|.|TRBJ2-7|TRBD2|TRBV7-9
CASSLGGTKHEQYF
TGTGCCAGCAGCTTAGGGGGGACTAAGCACGAGCAGTACTTC
>13|.|TRBJ2-7|.|TRBV15
CATSRGVDYEQYF
TGTGCCACCAGCAGAGGTGTAGACTACGAGCAGTACTTC
>14|.|TRBJ1-1|.|TRBV6-5
CASSQGPMNTEAFF
TGTGCCAGCAGTCAAGGACCCATGAACACTGAAGCTTTCTTT
>15|.|TRBJ2-1|TRBD2|TRBV27
CASSDGGSINNEQFF
TGTGCCAGCAGTGACGGCGGGAGTATCAACAATGAGCAGTTCTTC
>13|.|TRBJ1-4|.|TRBV5-1
CASSFVDTGKLFF
TGCGCCAGCAGCTTTGTGGACACGGGAAAACTGTTTTTT
>15|.|TRBJ2-3|TRBD2|TRBV10-3
CAISGTSGITDTQYF
TGTGCCATCAGTGGGACTAGCGGGATTACAGATACGCAGTATTTT
>18|.|TRBJ2-3|TRBD2|TRBV4-3
CASSQEGVAGGPADTQYF
TGCGCCAGCAGCCAAGAAGGAGTAGCGGGAGGGCCCGCAGATACGCAGTATTTT
>14|few|TRBJ1-2|.|TRBV7-9
CASSFTTGTYGYTF
TGTGCCAGCAGTTTTACTACAGGGACCTATGGCTACACCTTC
>14|.|TRBJ1-1|.|TRBV4-1
CASSPPTGNTEAFF
TGCGCCAGCAGCCCTCCGACAGGGAACACTGAAGCTTTCTTT
>15|.|TRBJ2-5|.|TRBV4-2
CASSQGPLAEETQYF
TGTGCCAGCAGCCAAGGGCCCCTGGCGGAAGAGACCCAGTACTTC
>14|.|TRBJ2-7|TRBD1|TRBV18
CASSSRGSSYEQYF
TGTGCCAGCTCAAGCAGGGGGAGCTCCTACGAGCAGTACTTC
>16|.|TRBJ2-7|.|TRBV12-2
CASRLGAGLDSYEQYF
TGTGCAAGTCGCTTAGGAGCGGGTTTGGACTCCTACGAGCAGTACTTC
>14|.|TRBJ2-7|TRBD1|TRBV29-1
CSVRDRGGSYEQYF
TGCAGCGTTCGGGACAGGGGGGGCTCCTACGAGCAGTACTTC
>17|.|TRBJ1-2|TRBD1|TRBV7-6
CASSLRPGTGGNYGYTF
TGTGCCAGCAGCTTAAGACCAGGGACAGGGGGTAACTATGGCTACACCTTC
>14|.|TRBJ2-4|TRBD1|TRBV29-1
CSATKQGAGNIQYF
TGCAGCGCCACTAAACAGGGGGCGGGGAACATTCAGTACTTC
>13|few|TRBJ2-7|TRBD1|TRBV19
CASSTSTGDEQYF
TGTGCCAGTAGTACCTCGACAGGGGACGAGCAGTACTTC
>14|few|TRBJ1-1|.|TRBV10-1
CASKADSMNTEAFF
TGCGCCAGCAAGGCGGACAGCATGAACACTGAAGCTTTCTTT
>14|.|TRBJ2-7|.|TRBV6-6
CASSYRGREYEQYF
TGTGCCAGCAGTTACCGAGGACGGGAATACGAGCAGTACTTC
>13|.|TRBJ1-2|.|TRBV19
CASSTTSHYGYTF
TGTGCCAGTAGTACCACGTCGCACTATGGCTACACCTTC
>17|.|TRBJ2-5|TRBD2|TRBV4-2
CASSRTSGGHYQETQYF
TGTGCCAGCAGCCGGACTAGCGGGGGGCACTACCAAGAGACCCAGTACTTC
>14|.|TRBJ2-7|.|TRBV5-1
CASSLWTAQGEQYF
TGCGCCAGCAGCTTATGGACAGCCCAGGGGGAGCAGTACTTC
>15|.|TRBJ2-3|TRBD2|TRBV19
CASSISSGGRDTQYF
TGTGCCAGTAGTATATCTAGCGGGGGGAGAGATACGCAGTATTTT
>15|.|TRBJ2-3|.|TRBV5-6
CASSLTRQGGDTQYF
TGTGCCAGCAGCTTAACCCGACAGGGAGGCGATACGCAGTATTTT
>15|.|TRBJ1-5|.|TRBV18
CASSPPQWRAEPQHF
TGTGCCAGCTCACCACCCCAGTGGAGGGCGGAGCCCCAGCATTTT
>15|.|TRBJ2-5|TRBD2|TRBV28
CASSGTSGKGETQYF
TGTGCCAGCAGTGGGACTAGCGGGAAGGGAGAGACCCAGTACTTC
>17|.|TRBJ2-2|.|TRBV11-2
CASSLRGLSSNTGELFF
TGTGCCAGCAGCTTAAGAGGACTATCATCGAACACCGGGGAGCTGTTTTTT
>14|few|TRBJ2-7|TRBD2|TRBV5-1
CASSKGTTPGEQYF
TGCGCCAGCAGCAAAGGGACTACCCCGGGCGAGCAGTACTTC
>15|.|TRBJ2-1|.|TRBV4-1
CASNNSRQAYNEQFF
TGCGCCAGCAATAATTCCCGACAGGCCTACAATGAGCAGTTCTTC
>13|once|TRBJ2-3|.|TRBV19
CACRGGNTDTQYF
TGTGCCTGCCGGGGTGGGAACACAGATACGCAGTATTTT
>15|.|TRBJ2-3|.|TRBV18
CASSPPYTSTDTQYF
TGTGCCAGCTCACCACCTTACACGAGCACAGATACGCAGTATTTT
>11|.|TRBJ1-2|.|TRBV20-1
CSARGGTTEAF
TGCAGTGCTAGAGGAGGGACAACGGAGGCCTTC
>12|.|TRBJ2-3|TRBD2|TRBV28
CASGGGADTQYF
TGTGCCAGCGGCGGGGGAGCAGATACGCAGTATTTT
>15|.|TRBJ1-4|.|TRBV2
CASGQGTATNEKLFF
TGTGCCAGCGGCCAAGGGACTGCAACTAATGAAAAACTGTTTTTT
>11|.|TRBJ2-1|.|TRBV10-3
CAISETNEQFF
TGTGCCATCAGCGAAACGAATGAGCAGTTCTTC
>18|.|TRBJ1-3|.|TRBV11-2
CASSPIVWGSAAGNTIYF
TGTGCCAGCAGCCCCATAGTTTGGGGTTCGGCAGCCGGAAACACCATATATTTT